The rows below give T cell receptor beta chains drawn from one sample of a study of naive and memory T cell subsets. Using its own MiXCR run on the 5' RACE reads, TCRdb lists one record per CDR3 protein. Of about 26,000 distinct CDR3 sequences listed, under 25% are singletons. The receptors derive from a female donor in good health. The CDR3 runs from the conserved cysteine through the conserved F or W. The D gene is left open where the match is weak. A clone size is listed for some rows: how often the clone was seen (once, few, many), or a class if it is expanded.

V: TRBV29-1
D: TRBD1
size: NA
J: TRBJ2-3
CDR3: CSVDPGGGTDTQYF
DNA: TGCAGCGTTGATCCAGGGGGAGGCACAGATACGCAGTATTTT

V: TRBV29-1
D: NA
size: few
J: TRBJ2-5
CDR3: CSVWGPQETQYF
DNA: TGCAGCGTCTGGGGTCCCCAAGAGACCCAGTACTTC

V: TRBV29-1
D: TRBD1
size: few
J: TRBJ2-5
CDR3: CSVKGQLGQGETQYF
DNA: TGCAGCGTTAAGGGACAGCTTGGTCAAGGGGAGACCCAGTACTTC

V: TRBV10-1
D: TRBD2
size: many
J: TRBJ2-2
CDR3: CASSWTSGESTGELFF
DNA: TGCGCCAGCAGTTGGACTAGCGGGGAATCGACTGGGGAGCTGTTTTTT

V: TRBV27
D: NA
size: medium-sized
J: TRBJ2-5
CDR3: CASREGLRETQYF
DNA: TGTGCCAGCAGGGAGGGACTTCGAGAGACCCAGTACTTC

V: TRBV12-3/TRBV12-4
D: NA
size: NA
J: TRBJ1-6
CDR3: CASSLWSSGNSPLHF
DNA: TGTGCCAGCAGTTTATGGTCCTCCGGCAATTCACCCCTCCACTTT

V: TRBV6-5
D: NA
size: many
J: TRBJ1-1
CDR3: CASSLVAPNTEAFF
DNA: TGTGCCAGCAGTCTCGTAGCCCCTAACACTGAAGCTTTCTTT

V: TRBV29-1
D: NA
size: NA
J: TRBJ2-5
CDR3: CSVTGSGDYQETQYF
DNA: TGCAGCGTCACGGGTAGCGGAGATTACCAAGAGACCCAGTACTTC

V: TRBV29-1
D: NA
size: NA
J: TRBJ1-1
CDR3: CSVNREHTEAFF
DNA: TGCAGCGTAAACAGGGAACACACTGAAGCTTTCTTT

V: TRBV18
D: TRBD1
size: few
J: TRBJ2-1
CDR3: CASSHRGYNEQFF
DNA: TGTGCCAGCTCACACAGGGGCTACAATGAGCAGTTCTTC

V: TRBV29-1
D: NA
size: NA
J: TRBJ2-2
CDR3: CSAERGYNTGELFF
DNA: TGCAGCGCCGAGAGGGGGTACAACACCGGGGAGCTGTTTTTT

V: TRBV7-9
D: NA
size: few
J: TRBJ2-7
CDR3: CASSTSLHEQYF
DNA: TGTGCCAGCAGCACATCACTACACGAGCAGTACTTC

V: TRBV12-3/TRBV12-4
D: TRBD2
size: many
J: TRBJ2-5
CDR3: CASSRGGRETQYF
DNA: TGTGCCAGCAGCCGGGGCGGGAGAGAGACCCAGTACTTC

V: TRBV2
D: NA
size: many
J: TRBJ2-7
CDR3: CASSTYEQYF
DNA: TGTGCCAGCAGTACCTACGAGCAGTACTTC

V: TRBV6-1
D: NA
size: NA
J: TRBJ1-1
CDR3: CASRTTGNAEAFF
DNA: TGTGCCAGCAGGACTACAGGGAACGCTGAAGCTTTCTTT

V: TRBV5-1
D: TRBD1
size: NA
J: TRBJ1-6
CDR3: CASSEQTGGNSPLHF
DNA: TGCGCCAGCAGCGAACAGACAGGGGGCAATTCACCCCTCCACTTT

V: TRBV18
D: NA
size: many
J: TRBJ1-1
CDR3: CASSPGRGEIEAFF
DNA: TGTGCCAGCTCACCCGGGAGGGGGGAAATAGAAGCTTTCTTT

V: TRBV2
D: NA
size: many
J: TRBJ1-1
CDR3: CASTRDTEAFF
DNA: TGTGCCAGCACCAGGGACACTGAAGCTTTCTTT

V: TRBV29-1
D: NA
size: few
J: TRBJ2-5
CDR3: CSVRQAEETQYF
DNA: TGCAGCGTAAGACAGGCAGAAGAGACCCAGTACTTC

V: TRBV12-3/TRBV12-4
D: NA
size: many
J: TRBJ1-1
CDR3: CASSFQENTEAFF
DNA: TGTGCCAGCAGTTTCCAGGAGAACACTGAAGCTTTCTTT

V: TRBV12-1
D: NA
size: many
J: TRBJ2-3
CDR3: CASSKRAGRIDTQYF
DNA: TGTGCCAGCAGCAAAAGAGCGGGAAGGATAGATACGCAGTATTTT

V: TRBV29-1
D: TRBD1
size: few
J: TRBJ1-2
CDR3: CSVEDRGYGYTF
DNA: TGCAGCGTAGAAGACAGGGGCTATGGCTACACCTTC

V: TRBV20-1
D: TRBD2
size: NA
J: TRBJ2-1
CDR3: CSGVPSLAAQRNEQFF
DNA: TGCAGTGGGGTCCCCTCTCTAGCGGCCCAAAGGAATGAGCAGTTCTTC

V: TRBV27
D: NA
size: medium-sized
J: TRBJ1-1
CDR3: CASSSSRGTEAFF
DNA: TGTGCCAGCAGTTCCTCCCGAGGGACTGAAGCTTTCTTT

V: TRBV7-2
D: NA
size: few
J: TRBJ1-3
CDR3: CASSLVRDSTFPGNTIYF
DNA: TGTGCCAGCAGCTTAGTTAGAGACAGCACCTTTCCTGGAAACACCATATATTTT

V: TRBV5-1
D: TRBD1
size: many
J: TRBJ1-2
CDR3: CASSLDRGNVLYGYTF
DNA: TGCGCCAGCAGCTTGGACAGGGGGAATGTGCTCTATGGCTACACCTTC

V: TRBV5-1
D: TRBD2
size: many
J: TRBJ2-5
CDR3: CASSLDRLAALSKEETQYF
DNA: TGCGCCAGCAGCTTGGACCGGCTAGCGGCCTTGTCGAAGGAAGAGACCCAGTACTTC

V: TRBV5-1
D: NA
size: NA
J: TRBJ2-3
CDR3: CASSLTTDTQYF
DNA: TGCGCCAGCAGCTTAACCACAGATACGCAGTATTTT

V: TRBV7-9
D: NA
size: few
J: TRBJ1-1
CDR3: CASRRQEAFF
DNA: TGTGCCAGCAGAAGACAGGAAGCTTTCTTT

V: TRBV11-2
D: NA
size: many
J: TRBJ2-1
CDR3: CASSPFLGNEQFF
DNA: TGTGCCAGCAGCCCCTTTTTGGGGAATGAGCAGTTCTTC

V: TRBV20-1
D: TRBD2
size: few
J: TRBJ2-7
CDR3: CSARDWSGLADYEQYF
DNA: TGCAGTGCTAGAGATTGGAGCGGACTAGCGGACTACGAGCAGTACTTC

V: TRBV20-1
D: NA
size: few
J: TRBJ1-3
CDR3: CSAVHRGNTIYF
DNA: TGCAGTGCTGTCCACAGGGGAAACACCATATATTTT

V: TRBV5-1
D: NA
size: NA
J: TRBJ1-2
CDR3: CASSLTAGNGYTF
DNA: TGCGCCAGCAGCTTGACGGCGGGCAATGGCTACACCTTC

V: TRBV29-1
D: NA
size: NA
J: TRBJ2-7
CDR3: CSGGADVGSYEQYF
DNA: TGCAGCGGGGGAGCCGACGTCGGCTCCTACGAGCAGTACTTC

V: TRBV5-6
D: NA
size: medium-sized
J: TRBJ2-3
CDR3: CASSLVSGRTDTQYF
DNA: TGTGCCAGCAGCTTGGTTAGCGGTCGCACAGATACGCAGTATTTT

V: TRBV20-1
D: TRBD1
size: NA
J: TRBJ2-7
CDR3: CSARFGTGNNYEQYF
DNA: TGCAGTGCTAGATTCGGGACAGGGAACAACTACGAGCAGTACTTC

V: TRBV20-1
D: NA
size: many
J: TRBJ2-1
CDR3: CSARPPRDFNEQFF
DNA: TGCAGTGCTAGACCTCCCCGGGACTTCAATGAGCAGTTCTTC

V: TRBV11-3
D: TRBD2
size: many
J: TRBJ2-5
CDR3: CASSLNPGTSVETQYF
DNA: TGTGCCAGCAGCTTAAACCCCGGGACTAGCGTCGAGACCCAGTACTTC